Below, 13 T cell receptor beta chains from the same sample are listed, as sequenced in a study of shared clonotypes between healthy human individuals. The assay was immunoSEQ multiplex PCR, and TCRdb's table has in-frame clones only and misses some. This sample yields roughly 380,000 clones, of which around 96% are seen a single time; approximately 0.32% belongs to the top ten. Sequencing was done on a sample of memory CD8+ T cells sorted from blood. Stated subset: CD45RO+ cells pooled with CCR7-negative TemRA cells. Every receptor here comes from a young man in good health.

The rearrangement links TRBV6-5 to TRBJ1-5; no reliable D call. The length of the CDR3 is 15 residues. The V gene lost 2 bases and the J gene lost 0 bases, with 8 bases spanning the gap. Germline-derived CDR1 and CDR2 are MNHEY and SVGAGI. The CDR3 sequence: CASSYAQNSNQPQHF. For the CDR3, the DNA is TGTGCCAGCAGTTACGCACAGAATAGCAATCAGCCCCAGCATTTT.

This clone was seen a few times. This chain links TRBV9 with TRBJ1-1; D unresolved. With 6 bases removed from V and 0 bases from J, the gap between germline ends came to 6 bases. CDR1 is SGDLS, CDR2 YYNGEE, per germline. This CDR3 spans 12 amino acids. CDR3 in amino acids: CASTRLNTEAFF. Here the CDR3 DNA reads TGTGCCAGCACCAGACTGAACACTGAAGCTTTCTTT.

The gene calls are TRBV5-1 and TRBJ1-3; 8 bases are a match to TRBD1. The V and J ends lost 7 bases and 4 bases, in that order; junction bases with no gene match: 7. Germline V gene data show CDR1 as SGHRS and CDR2 as YFSETQ. This CDR3 region has 14 residues. CDR3 in amino acids: CASPQGARGNTIYF. The DNA for the CDR3 is TGCGCCAGCCCCCAGGGGGCGCGGGGAAACACCATATATTTT.

The chain carries TRBV5-6 and TRBJ2-1; 11 bases align to TRBD2. V lost 4 bases to trimming and J lost 8 bases; unmatched junction nucleotides: 5. Germline V gene data show CDR1 as SGHDT and CDR2 as YYEEEE. The CDR3 is made up of 14 amino acids. Here the CDR3 DNA reads TGTGCCAGCAGCGAGTTAGCGGGAGGGGATGAGCAGTTCTTC. It yields the protein CASSELAGGDEQFF.

The rearrangement uses TRBV15 and TRBJ2-7, with a tentative D call TRBD1 (6 bases). The CDR3 totals 14 residues. V lost 0 bases and J lost 3, with 9 bases in between. Germline V gene sequence: CDR1 LNHNV, CDR2 YYDKDF (reference sequence). In nucleotides, the CDR3 is TGTGCCACCAGCAGAGATGCGGACAGCTACGAGCAGTACTTC. This sequence encodes CATSRDADSYEQYF.

The genes are TRBV5-6 and TRBJ1-6; D unclear. V dropped 0 bases and J dropped 9 bases, with 13 bases sitting between them. Germline CDR1 reads SGHDT; CDR2 reads YYEEEE. CDR3 length: 15 amino acids. The CDR3 protein is CASSLGRGHSSPLHF. The CDR3 DNA reads TGTGCCAGCAGCTTGGGAAGAGGGCATAGTTCACCCCTCCACTTT.

As regards this clone: Different DNA sequences within this sample yield the same CDR3. The V and J genes are TRBV10-2 and TRBJ2-7; a possible D gene is TRBD2 (6 bases). Per germline, CDR1 WSHSY and CDR2 SAAADI. The V gene lost 6 bases and the J gene lost 0 bases, with 6 bases spanning the gap. This CDR3 is 12 amino acids long. DNA for the CDR3: TGCGCCAGCAGCGGGAGCTCCTACGAGCAGTACTTC. It encodes CASSGSSYEQYF.

The chain is built from TRBV6-4 and TRBJ1-2; D gene ambiguous. The CDR3 consists of 17 residues. The germline V gene encodes CDR1 MRHNA and CDR2 SNTAGT. V was clipped by 5 bases and J by 0 bases, with 19 bases between them. CDR3 nucleotides: TGTGCCAGCAGTCCCCCGGGTCCTCCGATAGCTAACTATGGCTACACCTTC. Translated, it gives CASSPPGPPIANYGYTF.

The CDR3 DNA reads TGTGCCAGCAGCTCCAGTAGCGGGAGGCTTTACTCCTACGAGCAGTACTTC. It yields the protein CASSSSSGRLYSYEQYF. The chain recombines TRBV7-9 with TRBJ2-7; TRBD2 matches 10 bases. V trimming: 4 bases; J trimming: 0 bases; junction bases outside the gene matches: 9. This CDR3 spans 17 amino acids. From germline, CDR1 is SEHNR and CDR2 FQNEAQ (reference sequence).

The chain links TRBV27 to TRBJ1-1; TRBD1 is a possible D gene (5 bases). Trimming took off 8 bases at V and 4 bases at J, with 14 bases between the two ends. Germline-derived CDR1 and CDR2 are MNHEY and SMNVEV (reference sequence). The CDR3 is 13 residues long. DNA for the CDR3: TGTGCCAGCGGGGCCTGGGAGGCCACTGAAGCTTTCTTT. Translation gives CASGAWEATEAFF.

Notes on this clone: Other DNA sequences in this specimen translate into the identical CDR3. The chain couples TRBV28 to TRBJ2-5, with TRBD1 as a possible D gene (5 bases). V lost 5 bases and J lost 5, with 9 bases in between. CDR3 size: 12 residues. Germline CDR1 and CDR2: MDHEN and SYDVKM. The CDR3 DNA reads TGTGCCAGCAGTCGGCAGGGCGAGACCCAGTACTTC. Translation gives CASSRQGETQYF.

Points on this clone: A junction boundary mismatches the germline segment, possibly from a read error. The J gene is TRBJ2-2, the V gene TRBV7-7; no firm D call. Germline V gene lookup returns CDR1 SSHAT and CDR2 FNYEAQ (reference sequence). The CDR3 contains 12 residues. CDR3 sequence reads: CASSPDTGELFF. CDR3 sequence (DNA): TGTGCTAGCAGCCCGGACACCGGGGAGCTGTTTTTT.

The chain has TRBV30 and TRBJ2-2; no reliable D call. The CDR3 spans 12 residues. From germline, CDR1 is GTSNPN and CDR2 SVGIG (reference sequence). V was clipped by 3 bases and J by 6 bases, with 8 bases between them. As DNA, the CDR3 is TGTGCCTGGAGAGTAGGCGCCGGGGAGCTGTTTTTT. It codes for CAWRVGAGELFF.